A single sample gave rise to the 27 T cell receptor beta chains below, sequenced in a study of CD8+ T cells in alopecia areata. Sequencing used cDNA as its template, made by extracting RNA and reverse transcribing it. Assay: immunoSEQ multiplex PCR; the TCRdb copy retains only in-frame clones and omits some. The sample has fewer than 200,000 clones; just over 65% are singletons. Sequenced material: CD8+ T cells sorted from blood, taken at week 0. The receptors derive from a human donor with alopecia areata.

CDR3 DNA sequence: TGTGCCAGCAGCGCGGGGACGCTCGAAGCTTTCTTT. Amino acid sequence: CASSAGTLEAFF. The gene calls are TRBV9 and TRBJ1-1; tentative D call: TRBD1 (5 bases). Per the germline V gene, CDR1 is SGDLS and CDR2 is YYNGEE. The CDR3 runs to 12 residues. Deletions cut 3 bases from V and 8 bases from J, with 11 bases between.

The J gene is TRBJ2-7, the V gene TRBV23-1, with D tentatively TRBD2 (6 bases). TRBV23-1 is annotated as an ORF whose role is uncertain. V was cut by 3 bases and J by 3 bases, with 12 bases left in between. The CDR3 loop spans 14 amino acids. CDR3 DNA: TGCGCCAGCAGTCACTGCCCCGGGGGCTACGAGCAGTACTTC. Protein: CASSHCPGGYEQYF.

This rearrangement joins TRBV7-2 to TRBJ2-7, with TRBD1 matching over 7 bases. V was clipped by 5 bases and J by 4 bases; unmatched bases: 14. The CDR3 has 16 amino acids. The germline V gene encodes CDR1 SGHTA and CDR2 FQGNSA. The CDR3 DNA sequence: TGTGCCAGCAGCCGGGGACAGCAATCGTTCCCATACGAGCAGTACTTC. This translates into CASSRGQQSFPYEQYF. Full variable domain (remainder filled in from reference TRBV7-2 and TRBJ2-7): GAGVSQSPSNKVTEKGKDVELRCDPISGHTALYWYRQSLGQGLEFLIYFQGNSAPDKSGLPSDRFSAERTGGSVSTLTIQRTQQEDSAVYLCASSRGQQSFPYEQYFGPGTRLTVT.

The chain recombines TRBV7-9 with TRBJ2-5; a weak D match, TRBD2 (6 bases). The germline V gene has CDR1 SEHNR and CDR2 FQNEAQ (reference sequence). Between the trimmed V and J ends, which lost 1 base and 3 bases, there was a span of 9 bases. CDR3 length: 14 residues. CDR3 in DNA: TGTGCCAGCAGCTTAGTCGGAGGGGAAGAGACCCAGTACTTC. Residues: CASSLVGGEETQYF.

The rearrangement links TRBV18 to TRBJ2-5; 7 nucleotides match TRBD1. This CDR3 contains 15 residues. Germline CDR1 KGHSH, CDR2 LQKENI. Trimming removed 4 bases from V and 1 base from J; junction bases left unmatched: 6. The CDR3 bases are TGTGCCAGCTCACTAACGGACAGGAGCCAAGAGACCCAGTACTTC. This translates into CASSLTDRSQETQYF. Supplemented by reference TRBV18 and TRBJ2-5, the full variable domain reads NAGVMQNPRHLVRRRGQEARLRCSPMKGHSHVYWYRQLPEEGLKFMVYLQKENIIDESGMPKERFSAEFPKEGPSILRIQQVVRGDSAAYFCASSLTDRSQETQYFGPGTRLLVL.

J is TRBJ1-1 and V is TRBV11-2; tentative D call: TRBD1 (6 bases). Germline assignment: CDR1 SGHAT and CDR2 FQNNGV. The length of the CDR3 is 13 residues. V was pared by 7 bases and J by 1 base, with 10 bases between. CDR3 protein: CASNSGANTEAFF. CDR3 DNA sequence: TGTGCCAGCAACTCAGGGGCGAACACTGAAGCTTTCTTT.

The genes are TRBV13 and TRBJ2-7; TRBD1 might be the D (6 bases). The CDR3 is made up of 14 amino acids. V was trimmed by 6 bases and J by 3 bases, leaving 15 bases between them. Per germline, CDR1 PRHDT and CDR2 FYEKMQ (reference sequence). In DNA form, the CDR3 reads TGTGCCAGCAGTTTACAGGGAGCCAACTACGAGCAGTACTTC. Protein sequence: CASSLQGANYEQYF. Full variable domain (remainder filled in from reference TRBV13 and TRBJ2-7): AAGVIQSPRHLIKEKRETATLKCYPIPRHDTVYWYQQGPGQDPQFLISFYEKMQSDKGSIPDRFSAQQFSDYHSELNMSSLELGDSALYFCASSLQGANYEQYFGPGTRLTVT.

The rearrangement joins TRBV6-1 to TRBJ1-1, with a weak D call TRBD1 (6 bases). The CDR3 loop spans 15 amino acids. Trimming stripped 2 bases from V and 0 bases from J, with 10 bases between. Looked up from germline, CDR1 is MNHNS and CDR2 is SASEGT. The CDR3 region has the DNA TGTGCCAGCAGTGAACGGACAGCAATGAACACTGAAGCTTTCTTT. Translated: CASSERTAMNTEAFF.

This CDR3 reads CALTAYTGELFF. The CDR3 coding sequence is TGTGCCTTGACAGCTTACACCGGGGAGCTGTTTTTT. The J gene is TRBJ2-2, the V gene TRBV30; tentatively, D is TRBD1 (5 bases). The CDR3 runs 12 residues. CDR1 and CDR2 (germline): GTSNPN, SVGIG (reference sequence). Trimming stripped 7 bases from V and 3 bases from J, with 9 bases between. Looking up the rest from reference TRBV30 and TRBJ2-2 gives the full variable domain: SQTIHQWPATLVQPVGSPLSLECTVEGTSNPNLYWYRQAAGRGLQLLFYSVGIGQISSEVPQNLSASRPQDRQFILSSKKLLLSDSGFYLCALTAYTGELFFGEGSRLTVL.

The J gene is TRBJ2-5, the V gene TRBV5-4; TRBD1 might be the D (6 bases). CDR1 is SGHNT and CDR2 is YYREEE in the germline V gene (reference sequence). This CDR3 comprises 16 residues. V was trimmed by 4 bases and J by 5 bases, leaving 21 bases between them. CDR3 sequence reads: CASSPLQGRAGETQYF. The DNA of the CDR3 is TGTGCCAGCAGCCCATTACAGGGAAGGGCTGGTGAGACCCAGTACTTC. Full variable domain (outside the CDR3, taken from reference TRBV5-4 and TRBJ2-5): ETGVTQSPTHLIKTRGQQVTLRCSSQSGHNTVSWYQQALGQGPQFIFQYYREEENGRGNFPPRFSGLQFPNYSSELNVNALELDDSALYLCASSPLQGRAGETQYFGPGTRLLVL.

The rearrangement joins TRBV5-6 to TRBJ2-5; no definite D call. Germline assignment: CDR1 SGHDT and CDR2 YYEEEE. V was shortened by 0 bases and J by 7 bases, with 10 bases between the two germline ends. The CDR3 is made up of 13 amino acids. The CDR3 DNA sequence: TGTGCCAGCAGCTTGGGTGCACTTGGGACCCAGTACTTC. Protein: CASSLGALGTQYF.

This clone was seen only a few times. The V gene is TRBV29-1, the J gene TRBJ2-6; D gene ambiguous. Germline assignment: CDR1 SQVTM and CDR2 ANQGSEA. The CDR3 has 12 amino acids. V lost 6 bases and J lost 2, with 5 bases in between. The CDR3 here is CSVVAGANVLTF. The CDR3 coding sequence is TGCAGCGTAGTGGCTGGGGCCAACGTCCTGACTTTC.

This clone was counted ten times or more. The CDR3 DNA reads as TGTGCCAGCAGCTTAGCCCTTAATGAAAAACTGTTTTTT. This translates into CASSLALNEKLFF. This chain joins TRBV11-2 and TRBJ1-4; D remains ambiguous. The CDR3 consists of 13 residues. Trimming took 1 base from V and 4 from J, leaving 4 bases between them. Germline lookup yields CDR1 SGHAT and CDR2 FQNNGV.

The chain has TRBV13 and TRBJ2-1; D gene unclear. Germline V gives CDR1 PRHDT, CDR2 FYEKMQ (reference sequence). The ends were cut back, 11 bases at V and 7 bases at J, with 15 bases in the middle. The CDR3 contains 12 residues. The CDR3 coding sequence is TGTGCCGCCATGTCACCTTTAAATGAGCAGTTCTTC. It yields the protein CAAMSPLNEQFF. Variable domain in full (rest from reference TRBV13 and TRBJ2-1): AAGVIQSPRHLIKEKRETATLKCYPIPRHDTVYWYQQGPGQDPQFLISFYEKMQSDKGSIPDRFSAQQFSDYHSELNMSSLELGDSALYFCAAMSPLNEQFFGPGTRLTVL.

The chain couples TRBV13 to TRBJ2-5, with TRBD1 matching 7 bases. The CDR3 sequence is 15 residues long. V trimming: 5 bases; J trimming: 4 bases; junction bases outside the gene matches: 10. Germline V gene data show CDR1 as PRHDT and CDR2 as FYEKMQ (reference sequence). The CDR3 spells CASSPTTGSRETQYF. CDR3 in DNA: TGTGCCAGCAGCCCAACGACAGGGTCGAGAGAGACCCAGTACTTC.

The rearrangement uses TRBV5-1 and TRBJ2-1; D remains unclear. V lost 6 bases and J lost 9, with 10 bases in between. Per germline, CDR1 SGHRS and CDR2 YFSETQ. The CDR3 loop spans 11 amino acids. CDR3 sequence: CASTLGSEQFF. For the CDR3, the DNA is TGCGCCAGCACTCTTGGGTCTGAGCAGTTCTTC.

The gene calls are TRBV29-1 and TRBJ1-2; no clear D gene. The CDR3 is made up of 9 amino acids. CDR1 and CDR2 from the germline V gene are SQVTM and ANQGSEA. V lost 4 bases and J 8 bases, leaving 5 bases between the germline ends. The CDR3 bases are TGCAGCGTTGGGCCAGGCTACACCTTC. It encodes CSVGPGYTF.

This clone was detected a few times. The chain recombines TRBV27 with TRBJ1-5; 7 bases match TRBD1. The V segment lost 5 bases and the J segment 3 bases; nucleotides outside the gene matches: 7. CDR1 is MNHEY and CDR2 is SMNVEV in the germline V gene (reference sequence). This CDR3 region has 15 residues. The DNA for the CDR3 is TGTGCCAGCAGTGACCTACAGGGGAACAATCAGCCCCAGCATTTT. The encoded protein is CASSDLQGNNQPQHF.

This sequence joins TRBV29-1 and TRBJ2-7; D tentatively reads TRBD1 or TRBD2 (5 bases each). From germline, CDR1 is SQVTM and CDR2 ANQGSEA. The CDR3 has 15 residues. Trimming removed 0 bases at V and 0 bases at J, with 12 bases between. This CDR3 reads CSVEDPSGTSYEQYF. CDR3 coding DNA: TGCAGCGTTGAAGACCCTTCCGGGACCTCCTACGAGCAGTACTTC.

The chain links TRBV19 to TRBJ1-5, with 9 bases aligning to TRBD1. V lost 6 bases and J lost 0; bases outside the gene matches: 9. This CDR3 has 17 residues. Germline assignment: CDR1 LNHDA and CDR2 SQIVND (reference sequence). The DNA of the CDR3 is TGTGCCAGTAGCTACGGTTACAGGGGGCGTAGCAATCAGCCCCAGCATTTT. This codes for CASSYGYRGRSNQPQHF.

The rearrangement links TRBV5-6 to TRBJ2-2; D is ambiguous. The germline V gene has CDR1 SGHDT and CDR2 YYEEEE. V gave up 0 bases and J gave up 5 bases, with 8 bases separating them. The CDR3 totals 14 residues. The CDR3 spells CASSLAVVTGELFF. CDR3 coding DNA: TGTGCCAGCAGCTTGGCCGTGGTTACCGGGGAGCTGTTTTTT.

This clone was counted only a few times. The sample has other DNA sequences that encode this CDR3 too. The chain combines TRBV4-1 with TRBJ2-2; D remains unclear. Germline CDR1 MGHRA, CDR2 YSYEKL. The V end was cut by 4 bases, the J end by 7 bases, with 7 bases between. CDR3 size: 12 residues. This CDR3 reads CASSPGGGELFF. CDR3 coding DNA: TGCGCCAGCAGCCCGGGCGGCGGGGAGCTGTTTTTT.

V is TRBV29-1 and J is TRBJ2-2; 12 nucleotides match TRBD1. Germline CDR1 SQVTM, CDR2 ANQGSEA. V dropped 3 bases and J dropped 5; count of bases not matched to a gene: 4. CDR3 length: 15 amino acids. The CDR3 spells CSVEGQGAYTGELFF. Here the CDR3 DNA reads TGCAGCGTTGAGGGACAGGGGGCTTATACCGGGGAGCTGTTTTTT.

The rearrangement links TRBV30 to TRBJ2-1, with TRBD2 matching 8 bases. V lost 1 base, J lost 2 bases, and 10 bases stayed unmatched. The CDR3 has 17 amino acids. Germline CDR1 reads GTSNPN; CDR2 reads SVGIG (reference sequence). The CDR3 loop reads CAWSDSLAAPPYNEQFF. CDR3 in DNA: TGTGCCTGGAGTGACTCACTAGCGGCCCCCCCCTACAATGAGCAGTTCTTC.

The CDR3 bases are TGTGCCAGTCGTACCCAACGTCCAAGGGAGACCCAGTACTTC. Its translation is CASRTQRPRETQYF. The chain joins TRBV11-2 to TRBJ2-5; D is unclear. From germline, CDR1 is SGHAT and CDR2 FQNNGV. CDR3 size: 14 residues. V shed 9 bases and J shed 5 bases, with 19 bases lying between them.

The chain is built from TRBV19 and TRBJ2-1; TRBD1 matches at 9 bases. Germline CDR1 and CDR2: LNHDA and SQIVND (reference sequence). V was clipped by 4 bases and J by 5 bases; unmatched bases: 12. The CDR3 runs 17 residues. The CDR3 sequence is CASSTLPGTGLDNEQFF. The CDR3, as DNA: TGTGCCAGTAGTACCCTACCCGGGACAGGGCTCGACAATGAGCAGTTCTTC. Drawing the rest from reference TRBV19 and TRBJ2-1, the complete variable domain is DGGITQSPKYLFRKEGQNVTLSCEQNLNHDAMYWYRQDPGQGLRLIYYSQIVNDFQKGDIAEGYSVSREKKESFPLTVTSAQKNPTAFYLCASSTLPGTGLDNEQFFGPGTRLTVL.

The V gene is TRBV7-9, the J gene TRBJ2-1, with D hard to call. CDR3 length: 13 residues. V dropped 5 bases and J dropped 9 bases, with 14 bases sitting between them. CDR1 and CDR2 from the germline V gene are SEHNR and FQNEAQ (reference sequence). CDR3 loop: CASSPLELVEQFF. Here the CDR3 DNA reads TGTGCCAGCAGCCCTTTGGAGCTGGTTGAGCAGTTCTTC.